This TCR beta chain was retrieved from a study of T cells after yellow fever vaccination. Study context: Those fractions that held only low numbers of cells were prepared using the SMART-Seq v4 Ultra Low Input RNA kit. Study results and caveats: Booster sampling recovered most clones from primary vaccination (approximately 97% CD4, over 75% CD8).

Conversion of TCR transcripts into cDNA relied on 5'RACE template switching, which added a universal primer site and UMIs. One entry per CDR3 protein, called by TCRdb with MiXCR from the 5' RACE reads. The profile shows over 150,000 distinct CDR3 sequences, around 7.3% of them singletons. The CDR3 contains 18 residues. Germline CDR1 is LNHDA and CDR2 is SQIVND (reference sequence). V was clipped by 3 bases and J by 1 base; unmatched bases: 14. Remarks on this clonotype: The antigen is not known.

The TCR originated in a young man who received the YFV17D yellow fever vaccine. This chain links TRBV19 with TRBJ1-1; 7 bases align to TRBD1. Sample: CD4+ T cells sorted from PBMCs, taken around 5 days after the first yellow fever vaccination. The CDR3 region is CASSMRGHLISSNTEAFF. For the CDR3, the DNA is TGTGCCAGTAGTATGAGGGGGCACCTCATCTCGTCGAACACTGAAGCTTTCTTT.